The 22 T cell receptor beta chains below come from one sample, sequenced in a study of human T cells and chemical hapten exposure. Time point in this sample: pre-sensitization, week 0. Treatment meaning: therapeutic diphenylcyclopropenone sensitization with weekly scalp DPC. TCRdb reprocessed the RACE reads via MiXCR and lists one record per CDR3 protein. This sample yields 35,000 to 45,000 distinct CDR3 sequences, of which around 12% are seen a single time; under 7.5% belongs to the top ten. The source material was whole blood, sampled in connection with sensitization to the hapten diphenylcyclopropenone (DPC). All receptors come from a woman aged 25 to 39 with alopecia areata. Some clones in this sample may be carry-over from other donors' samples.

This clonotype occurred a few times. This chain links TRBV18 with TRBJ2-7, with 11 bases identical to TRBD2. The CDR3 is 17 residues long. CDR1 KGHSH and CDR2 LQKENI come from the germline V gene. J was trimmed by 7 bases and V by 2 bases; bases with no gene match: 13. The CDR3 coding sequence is TGTGCCAGCTCACCAAACAGGGGGACTAGCGGCCCAAGGGAGCAGTACTTC. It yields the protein CASSPNRGTSGPREQYF.

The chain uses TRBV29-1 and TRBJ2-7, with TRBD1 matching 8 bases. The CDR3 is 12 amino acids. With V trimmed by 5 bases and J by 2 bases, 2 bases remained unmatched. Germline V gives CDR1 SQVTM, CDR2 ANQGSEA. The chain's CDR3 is CSVWTGTYEQYF. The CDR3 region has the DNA TGCAGCGTTTGGACAGGGACCTACGAGCAGTACTTC.

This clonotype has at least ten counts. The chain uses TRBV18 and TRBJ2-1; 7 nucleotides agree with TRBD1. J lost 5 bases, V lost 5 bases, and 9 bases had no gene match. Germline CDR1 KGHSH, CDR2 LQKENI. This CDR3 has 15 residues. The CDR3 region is CASSSTTGTDNEQFF. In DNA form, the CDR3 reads TGTGCCAGCTCATCAACGACCGGGACAGACAATGAGCAGTTCTTC.

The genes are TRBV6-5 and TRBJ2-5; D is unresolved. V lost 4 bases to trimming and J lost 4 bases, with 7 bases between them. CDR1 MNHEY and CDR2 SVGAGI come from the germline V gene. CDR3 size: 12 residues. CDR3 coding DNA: TGTGCCAGCAGTTTTATGGGAGAGACCCAGTACTTC. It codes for CASSFMGETQYF.

The CDR3 loop reads CASSSEAFF. CDR3 sequence (DNA): TGTGCCAGCAGTTCCGAAGCTTTCTTT. The chain employs TRBV28 and TRBJ1-1; unclear D gene. The germline V gene encodes CDR1 MDHEN and CDR2 SYDVKM. Deletions cut 4 bases from V and 8 bases from J, with 2 bases between. The CDR3 loop spans 9 amino acids. Based on the CDR3 plus reference TRBV28 and TRBJ1-1, the full variable domain is DVKVTQSSRYLVKRTGEKVFLECVQDMDHENMFWYRQDPGLGLRLIYFSYDVKMKEKGDIPEGYSVSREKKERFSLILESASTNQTSMYLCASSSEAFFGQGTRLTVV.

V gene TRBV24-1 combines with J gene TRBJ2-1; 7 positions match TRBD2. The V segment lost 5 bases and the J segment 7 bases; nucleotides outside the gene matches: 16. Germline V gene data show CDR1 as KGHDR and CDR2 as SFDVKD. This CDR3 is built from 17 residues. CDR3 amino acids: CATSGGVFRGLSNEQFF. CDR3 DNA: TGTGCCACCAGTGGGGGTGTCTTCCGGGGACTATCGAATGAGCAGTTCTTC.

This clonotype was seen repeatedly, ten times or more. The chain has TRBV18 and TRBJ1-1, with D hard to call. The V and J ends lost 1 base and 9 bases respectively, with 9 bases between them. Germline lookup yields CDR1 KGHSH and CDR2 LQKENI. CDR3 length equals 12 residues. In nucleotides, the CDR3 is TGTGCCAGCTCACCACGGGGAAATCAAGCTTTCTTT. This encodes CASSPRGNQAFF.

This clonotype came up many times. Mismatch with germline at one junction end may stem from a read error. The CDR3 region is CASSPGNSADAFF. The CDR3 coding sequence is TGTGCCAGCAGCCCAGGCAATTCGGCTGACGCTTTCTTT. The rearrangement joins TRBV7-9 to TRBJ1-1; D not certain. This CDR3 is 13 amino acids long. Germline-derived CDR1 and CDR2 are SEHNR and FQNEAQ (reference sequence).

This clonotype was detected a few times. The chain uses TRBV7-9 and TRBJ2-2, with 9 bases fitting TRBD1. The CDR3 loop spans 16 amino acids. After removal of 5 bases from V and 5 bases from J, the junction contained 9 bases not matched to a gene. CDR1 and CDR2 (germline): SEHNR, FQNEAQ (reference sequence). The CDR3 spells CASSGTGGVDTGELFF. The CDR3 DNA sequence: TGTGCCAGCAGCGGAACAGGGGGCGTAGATACCGGGGAGCTGTTTTTT.

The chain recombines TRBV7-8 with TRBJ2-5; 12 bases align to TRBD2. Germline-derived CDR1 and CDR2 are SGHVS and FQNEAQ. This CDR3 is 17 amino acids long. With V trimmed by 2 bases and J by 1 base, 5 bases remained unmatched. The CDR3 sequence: CASSLRLAGVPQETQYF. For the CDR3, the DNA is TGTGCCAGCAGCTTAAGACTAGCGGGAGTGCCCCAAGAGACCCAGTACTTC.

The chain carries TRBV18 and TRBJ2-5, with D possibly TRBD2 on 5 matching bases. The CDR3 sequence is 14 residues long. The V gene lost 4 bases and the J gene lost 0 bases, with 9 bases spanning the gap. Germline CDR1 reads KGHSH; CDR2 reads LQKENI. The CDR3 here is CASSLRRDQETQYF. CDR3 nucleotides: TGTGCCAGCTCACTCAGGCGGGACCAAGAGACCCAGTACTTC.

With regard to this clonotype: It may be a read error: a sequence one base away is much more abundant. CDR3 residues: CASSLTGATSSGANVPTF. The DNA for the CDR3 is TGTGCCAGCTCTCTCACAGGGGCAACTAGCTCTGGGGCCAACGTCCCGACTTTC. The rearrangement links TRBV18 to TRBJ2-6; D may be TRBD1 (7 bases). The CDR3 has 18 amino acids. CDR1 KGHSH and CDR2 LQKENI come from the germline V gene.

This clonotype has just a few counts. CDR3 DNA: TGTGCCAGCAGCCAATCAGGGGGCGCGGACACTGAAGCTTTCTTT. It yields the protein CASSQSGGADTEAFF. J is TRBJ1-1 and V is TRBV7-9, with 8 bases matching TRBD1. Per germline, CDR1 SEHNR and CDR2 FQNEAQ (reference sequence). V lost 5 bases, J lost 3 bases, and 8 bases stayed unmatched. This CDR3 has 15 amino acids.

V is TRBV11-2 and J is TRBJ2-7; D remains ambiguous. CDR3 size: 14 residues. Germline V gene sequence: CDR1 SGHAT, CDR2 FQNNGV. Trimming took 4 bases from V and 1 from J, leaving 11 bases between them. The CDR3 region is CASSSGPLSYEQYF. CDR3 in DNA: TGTGCCAGCAGCTCGGGCCCGCTGTCCTACGAGCAGTACTTC.

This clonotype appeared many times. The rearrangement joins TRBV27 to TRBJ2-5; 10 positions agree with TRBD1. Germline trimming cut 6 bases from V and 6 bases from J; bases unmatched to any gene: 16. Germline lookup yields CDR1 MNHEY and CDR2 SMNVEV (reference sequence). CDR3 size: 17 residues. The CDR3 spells CASSAYAGTGDGQTQYF. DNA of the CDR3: TGTGCCAGCAGCGCCTATGCCGGGACAGGGGATGGGCAGACCCAGTACTTC.

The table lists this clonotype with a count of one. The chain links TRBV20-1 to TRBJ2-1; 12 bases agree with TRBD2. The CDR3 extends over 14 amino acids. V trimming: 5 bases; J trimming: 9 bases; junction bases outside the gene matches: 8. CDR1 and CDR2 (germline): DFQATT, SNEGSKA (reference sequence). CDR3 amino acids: CSAGTSGRIGEQFF. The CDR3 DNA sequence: TGCAGTGCTGGTACTAGCGGGAGGATTGGTGAGCAGTTCTTC.

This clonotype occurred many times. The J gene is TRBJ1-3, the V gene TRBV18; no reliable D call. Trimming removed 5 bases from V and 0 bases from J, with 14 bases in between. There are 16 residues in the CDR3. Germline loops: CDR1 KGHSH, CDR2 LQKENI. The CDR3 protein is CASSIRVPASGNTIYF. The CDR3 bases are TGTGCCAGCTCAATAAGGGTGCCAGCCTCTGGAAACACCATATATTTT.

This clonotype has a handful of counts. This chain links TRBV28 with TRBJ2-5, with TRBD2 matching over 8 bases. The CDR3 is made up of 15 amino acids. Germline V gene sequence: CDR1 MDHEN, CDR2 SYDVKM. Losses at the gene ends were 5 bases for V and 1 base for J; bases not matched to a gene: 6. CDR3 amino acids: CASSPLGTSQETQYF. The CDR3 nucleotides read TGTGCCAGCAGTCCTCTAGGGACTAGCCAAGAGACCCAGTACTTC.

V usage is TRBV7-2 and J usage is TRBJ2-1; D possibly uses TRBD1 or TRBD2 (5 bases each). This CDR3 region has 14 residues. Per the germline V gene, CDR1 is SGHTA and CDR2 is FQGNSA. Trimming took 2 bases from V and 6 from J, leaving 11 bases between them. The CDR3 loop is CASSLYQGTNEQFF. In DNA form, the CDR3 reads TGTGCCAGCAGCTTATATCAAGGGACCAATGAGCAGTTCTTC.

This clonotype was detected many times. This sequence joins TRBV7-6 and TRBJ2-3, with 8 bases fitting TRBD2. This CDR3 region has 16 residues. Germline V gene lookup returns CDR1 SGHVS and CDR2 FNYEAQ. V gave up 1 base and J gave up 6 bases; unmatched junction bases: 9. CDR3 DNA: TGTGCCAGCAGCTTAGAAGTAGCGGGATTGGCTGATACGCAGTATTTT. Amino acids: CASSLEVAGLADTQYF.

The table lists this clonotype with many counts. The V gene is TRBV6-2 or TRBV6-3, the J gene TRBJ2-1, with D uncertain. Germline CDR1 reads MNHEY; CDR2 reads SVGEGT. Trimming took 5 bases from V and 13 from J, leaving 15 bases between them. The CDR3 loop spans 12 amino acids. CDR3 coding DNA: TGTGCCAGCAGTCAAACTCCTAGACGACAGTTCTTC. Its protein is CASSQTPRRQFF.

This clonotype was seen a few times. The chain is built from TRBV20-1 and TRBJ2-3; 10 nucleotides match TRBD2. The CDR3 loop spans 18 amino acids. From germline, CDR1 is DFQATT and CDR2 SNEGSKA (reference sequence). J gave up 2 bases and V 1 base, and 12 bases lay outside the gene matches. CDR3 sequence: CSARGGGRLAGFTDTQYF. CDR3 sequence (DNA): TGCAGTGCTAGAGGGGGGGGCCGACTAGCGGGTTTCACAGATACGCAGTATTTT.